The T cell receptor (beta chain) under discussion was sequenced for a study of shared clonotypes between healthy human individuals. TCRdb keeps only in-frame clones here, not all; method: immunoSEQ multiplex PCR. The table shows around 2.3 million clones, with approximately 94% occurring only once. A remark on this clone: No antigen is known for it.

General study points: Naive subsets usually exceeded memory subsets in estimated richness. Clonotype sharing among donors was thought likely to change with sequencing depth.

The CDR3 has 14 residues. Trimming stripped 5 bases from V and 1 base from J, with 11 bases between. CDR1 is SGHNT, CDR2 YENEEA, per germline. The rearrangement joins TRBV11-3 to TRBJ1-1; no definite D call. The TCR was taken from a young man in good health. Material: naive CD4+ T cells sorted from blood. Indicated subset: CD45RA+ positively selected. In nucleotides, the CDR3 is TGTGCCAGCAGCCAGGACGGCGAGAACACTGAAGCTTTCTTT. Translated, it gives CASSQDGENTEAFF.